This T cell receptor (beta chain) is drawn from a study of blood T cell repertoires in COVID-19. The protocol was immunoSEQ multiplex PCR, while the TCRdb copy is restricted to in-frame clones and leaves out a portion. In the table there are fewer than 450,000 clones, about nine tenths of which are singletons. Germline V gene sequence: CDR1 KGHSH, CDR2 LQKENI. V shed 4 bases and J 1 base; nucleotides not matched to a gene: 9. The CDR3 sequence is 16 residues long. The chain couples TRBV18 to TRBJ1-1; TRBD1 matches 7 bases. Sequenced material: peripheral blood. The TCR sequence derives from a woman aged 50 to 65 with COVID-19, enrolled during active disease. In DNA form, the CDR3 reads TGTGCCAGCTCACTCCTCGACAGGGCCGGGAACACTGAAGCTTTCTTT. Residues: CASSLLDRAGNTEAFF.